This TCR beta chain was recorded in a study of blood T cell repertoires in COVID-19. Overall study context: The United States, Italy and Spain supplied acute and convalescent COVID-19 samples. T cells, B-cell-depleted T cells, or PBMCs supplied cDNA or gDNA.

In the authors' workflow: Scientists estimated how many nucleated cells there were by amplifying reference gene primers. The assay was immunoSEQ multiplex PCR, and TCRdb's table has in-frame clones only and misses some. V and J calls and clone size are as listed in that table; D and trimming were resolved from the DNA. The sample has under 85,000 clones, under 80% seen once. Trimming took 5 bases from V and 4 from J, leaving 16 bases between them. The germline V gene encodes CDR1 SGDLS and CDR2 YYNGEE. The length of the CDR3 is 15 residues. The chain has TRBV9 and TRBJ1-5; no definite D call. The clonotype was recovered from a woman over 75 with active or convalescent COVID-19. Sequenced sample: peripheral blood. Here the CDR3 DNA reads TGTGCCAGCAGTCCAGACCCAGCAGGAAATCAGCCCCAGCATTTT. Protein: CASSPDPAGNQPQHF.